This record covers a single T cell receptor (beta chain). One entry per CDR3 protein results from TCRdb running MiXCR on the multiplex PCR reads. The sample shows tens of thousands of distinct CDR3 sequences, around three fifths of them seen only once. The data originate from a study of breast tumors, draining lymph nodes, adjacent tissues. V dropped 6 bases and J dropped 8 bases, with 7 bases sitting between them. The CDR3 consists of 11 residues. Sequenced sample: breast tumor tissue. The clonotype originates from a female donor with breast cancer. Some clones in this sample may be carry-over from other donors' samples. The chain links TRBV12-3 or TRBV12-4 to TRBJ1-4; D may be TRBD1 (5 bases). The CDR3 DNA reads TGTGCCAGCAGCCGGGACGAAAAACTGTTTTTT. Protein product: CASSRDEKLFF.